This is a list of T cell receptor beta chains from one sample in a study of beta chain features in type 1 diabetes. The assay was immunoSEQ multiplex PCR, and TCRdb's table has in-frame clones only and misses some. The sample holds hundreds of thousands of clones, 12% to 15% seen once. The sequencing input was central memory CD4+ T cells from blood. These receptors originate from a man in his thirties or forties in good health. Each CDR3 is given with its conserved first and last residue. A D gene is named only where the DNA matches it firmly.

V,D,J,CDR3
TRBV11-2,TRBD2,TRBJ2-5,CASSLRRTSVETQYF
TRBV11-1,NA,TRBJ2-1,CASSSLRTTSNEQFF
TRBV5-5,NA,TRBJ1-1,CASSFGLNTEAFF
TRBV11-2,NA,TRBJ2-4,CASSLTDIQYF
TRBV2,NA,TRBJ1-2,CASGTPPDGYTF
TRBV7-2,TRBD1,TRBJ2-2,CACKDRGRAGELFF
TRBV19,NA,TRBJ2-3,CASSMGRVSTDTQYF
TRBV6-5,TRBD1,TRBJ1-2,CASRSGGNYGYTF
TRBV7-2,NA,TRBJ1-5,CASSFRSNQPQHF
TRBV4-1,TRBD1,TRBJ1-5,CASSQYRGSDQPQHF
TRBV5-6,NA,TRBJ1-4,CASSLEQGLSEKLFF
TRBV15,NA,TRBJ1-2,CATSKGIYGYTF
TRBV4-3,TRBD1,TRBJ1-2,CASSQDGAGGQAYGYTF
TRBV18,NA,TRBJ2-1,CASSILHPAAYNEQFF
TRBV2,NA,TRBJ2-5,CASSMRRSQETQYF
TRBV11-2,TRBD2,TRBJ2-3,CASSQQTSGGADTQYF
TRBV6-5,NA,TRBJ1-1,CASSYERPQNTEAFF
TRBV9,TRBD1,TRBJ1-6,CASSGGPGQGAGSNSPLHF
TRBV9,TRBD2,TRBJ2-1,CASSVESSGGYNEQFF
TRBV5-4,NA,TRBJ1-5,CASSSDPNQPQHF
TRBV2,NA,TRBJ2-2,CASSNGAHGTGELFF
TRBV7-9,TRBD1,TRBJ1-5,CASSFYGTASNQPQHF
TRBV6-1,NA,TRBJ2-7,CASGPQGSLVEQYF
TRBV6-5,NA,TRBJ2-5,CASSSYSRGEETQYF
TRBV5-6,TRBD1,TRBJ1-6,CASSFSDRNFSPLHF
TRBV20-1,NA,TRBJ2-5,CSVNSQETQYF
TRBV25-1,TRBD1,TRBJ1-6,CASRENRGPNSPLHF
TRBV5-6,NA,TRBJ1-5,CASSIGGYQPQHF
TRBV5-6,NA,TRBJ1-2,CASSLTLGSYGYTF
TRBV18,NA,TRBJ2-2,CASSLQATNTGELFF
TRBV11-2,NA,TRBJ2-5,CASTDHGETQYF
TRBV5-6,NA,TRBJ1-2,CASSLGSRTDYGYTF
TRBV4-2,NA,TRBJ2-3,CASSKPGQGADTQYF
TRBV5-4,NA,TRBJ2-3,CASSSQRGTDTQYF
TRBV25-1,NA,TRBJ1-2,CASSDPGWGYTF
TRBV25-1,NA,TRBJ2-7,CATETGRLNEQYF
TRBV7-3,TRBD2,TRBJ2-1,CASSLSSGGHNEQFF
TRBV4-2,NA,TRBJ2-5,CASSSPTGFQETQYF
TRBV7-7,NA,NA,CASSFGGARQIPYEQYF
TRBV29-1,NA,TRBJ1-5,CSVEDLKGGPQHF
TRBV6-1,NA,TRBJ2-3,CASSVRGRTDTQYF
TRBV20-1,NA,TRBJ2-5,CSAISKETQYF
TRBV19,NA,TRBJ1-2,CASSLFSYGYTF
TRBV19,TRBD1,TRBJ1-4,CASSMRTGDEKLFF
TRBV19,TRBD1,TRBJ2-3,CASREAGGLTDTQYF
TRBV2,NA,TRBJ2-1,CASRTLNEQFF
TRBV5-6,TRBD2,TRBJ2-3,CASSPGLAGSTDTQYF
TRBV11-2,TRBD1,TRBJ2-1,CASSRAGTGALGEQFF
TRBV6-5,NA,TRBJ1-1,CASKDGSTEAFF
TRBV10-2,NA,TRBJ2-2,CASNQGIGGELFF
TRBV9,NA,TRBJ2-3,CASSVDPSEEGTQYF
TRBV7-2,TRBD2,TRBJ2-3,CASSLSSGDTDTQYF
TRBV4-3,NA,TRBJ2-2,CASSRYLGSNTGELFF